The 25 T cell receptor beta chains below were found in one sample sequenced in a study of identical twins. MiXCR, run by TCRdb on the 5' RACE reads, gives a single entry per CDR3 protein. The repertoire holds around 1.7 million distinct CDR3 sequences, with around 33% as singletons. Sequences were obtained from cord blood. These receptors were obtained from a newborn girl in good health.

This chain joins TRBV11-2 and TRBJ2-4; the match to TRBD2 covers 10 bases. V lost 0 bases and J lost 8; bases outside the gene matches: 4. This CDR3 contains 15 residues. Germline values: CDR1 SGHAT, CDR2 FQNNGV. CDR3: CASSLEASGSHIQYF. In nucleotides, the CDR3 is TGTGCCAGCAGCTTAGAAGCTAGCGGGAGTCACATTCAGTACTTC.

The V and J genes are TRBV20-1 and TRBJ1-1; 7 nucleotides align to TRBD1. The CDR3 is 14 residues long. V was pared by 0 bases and J by 3 bases, with 4 bases of the junction left unmatched. The germline V gene encodes CDR1 DFQATT and CDR2 SNEGSKA (reference sequence). DNA for the CDR3: TGCAGTGCTAGAGAAGCGACAGGGTACACTGAAGCTTTCTTT. Translated, it gives CSAREATGYTEAFF.

This chain links TRBV29-1 with TRBJ2-5; tentatively, D is TRBD1 (5 bases). CDR3 length: 13 residues. Trimming took off 4 bases at V and 2 bases at J, with 11 bases between the two ends. Germline lookup yields CDR1 SQVTM and CDR2 ANQGSEA. The CDR3 spells CSVAWGSQETQYF. As DNA, the CDR3 is TGCAGCGTTGCCTGGGGCAGTCAAGAGACCCAGTACTTC.

The rearrangement joins TRBV4-1 to TRBJ1-3, with D uncertain. V shed 2 bases and J shed 0 bases, with 14 bases lying between them. The germline V gene encodes CDR1 MGHRA and CDR2 YSYEKL. This CDR3 region has 17 residues. The chain's CDR3 is CASSQKIGRNSGNTIYF. CDR3 DNA: TGCGCCAGCAGCCAAAAGATAGGACGGAACTCTGGAAACACCATATATTTT.

The rearrangement joins TRBV6-5 to TRBJ2-7, with 13 bases matching TRBD2. CDR3 size: 16 residues. V gave up 5 bases and J gave up 2 bases; unmatched junction bases: 6. In germline, CDR1 is MNHEY, CDR2 SVGAGI. The CDR3 reads CASSRTSGGPTYEQYF. CDR3 nucleotide sequence: TGTGCCAGCAGTCGGACTAGCGGGGGTCCCACCTACGAGCAGTACTTC.

This clonotype was detected a few times. V usage is TRBV28 and J usage is TRBJ1-2; perhaps TRBD1 as D (6 bases). The CDR3 runs 12 residues. The V gene's germline CDR1 is MDHEN and CDR2 SYDVKM. V was cut by 4 bases and J by 8 bases, with 11 bases left in between. The CDR3 spells CASSYQGSGYTF. CDR3 bases: TGTGCCAGCAGTTACCAGGGGTCCGGCTACACCTTC.

The CDR3 here is CAGQGARRDGYTF. CDR3 coding DNA: TGTGCCGGACAGGGGGCGCGTAGAGATGGCTACACCTTC. This chain connects TRBV7-9 to TRBJ1-2; 11 bases agree with TRBD1. Germline V gives CDR1 SEHNR, CDR2 FQNEAQ (reference sequence). The CDR3 is 13 amino acids. Trimming removed 11 bases from V and 6 bases from J; junction bases left unmatched: 8.

J is TRBJ2-6 and V is TRBV10-3; TRBD2 matches at 14 bases. This CDR3 has 17 amino acids. Germline CDR1 reads ENHRY; CDR2 reads SYGVKD. V gave up 10 bases and J gave up 0 bases; unmatched junction bases: 5. DNA for the CDR3: TGTGCCACCCTGGGACTAGCGGGAGTCTCTGGGGCCAACGTCCTGACTTTC. Translation: CATLGLAGVSGANVLTF.

The V call is TRBV14, the J call TRBJ2-1; the D gene is possibly TRBD2 (6 bases). V shed 1 base and J shed 0 bases, with 10 bases lying between them. The germline CDR1 and CDR2 sequences are SGHDN and FVKESK. The CDR3 consists of 16 residues. CDR3 sequence reads: CASSQVAGFSYNEQFF. CDR3 bases: TGTGCCAGCAGCCAAGTGGCGGGGTTCTCCTACAATGAGCAGTTCTTC. Supplemented by reference TRBV14 and TRBJ2-1, the full variable domain reads EAGVTQFPSHSVIEKGQTVTLRCDPISGHDNLYWYRRVMGKEIKFLLHFVKESKQDESGMPNNRFLAERTGGTYSTLKVQPAELEDSGVYFCASSQVAGFSYNEQFFGPGTRLTVL.

This clonotype was detected only a few times. The rearrangement uses TRBV6-1 and TRBJ2-4; D gene ambiguous. TRBJ2-7 matches the DNA end more closely, so the J call is doubtful. The V gene's germline CDR1 is MNHNS and CDR2 SASEGT. The CDR3 spans 16 residues. CDR3 bases: TGTGCCAGCAGGCCCGCCGGGTTACCGAGTCAATACGAGCAGTACTTC. Translating gives CASRPAGLPSQYEQYF.

V usage is TRBV20-1 and J usage is TRBJ2-1, with D maybe TRBD2 (6 bases). Between the trimmed V and J ends, which lost 7 bases and 6 bases, there was a span of 19 bases. This CDR3 region has 14 residues. Germline V gene lookup returns CDR1 DFQATT and CDR2 SNEGSKA (reference sequence). CDR3 protein: CSVSTSLGGNEQFF. Written as DNA, the CDR3 is TGCAGTGTTTCAACCTCCCTGGGGGGCAATGAGCAGTTCTTC.

This chain connects TRBV25-1 to TRBJ1-5, with no clear D. From germline, CDR1 is MGHDK and CDR2 SYGVNS. Deletions cut 4 bases from V and 1 base from J, with 8 bases between. This CDR3 has 14 amino acids. CDR3 residues: CASSAATSNQPQHF. The CDR3 coding sequence is TGTGCCAGCAGTGCCGCGACAAGCAATCAGCCCCAGCATTTT.

This chain joins TRBV20-1 and TRBJ2-3; possibly TRBD1 or TRBD2 for D (5 bases each). With 1 base removed from V and 6 bases from J, the gap between germline ends came to 14 bases. The CDR3 loop spans 14 amino acids. Germline V gene data show CDR1 as DFQATT and CDR2 as SNEGSKA (reference sequence). The CDR3 bases are TGCAGTGCTAGAGGGGACGGGGCCGGGGATACGCAGTATTTT. Protein product: CSARGDGAGDTQYF.

There are a few counts of this clonotype. The chain carries TRBV9 and TRBJ2-1, with TRBD1 identical over 11 bases. J lost 3 bases, V lost 0 bases, and 2 bases had no gene match. CDR1 is SGDLS, CDR2 YYNGEE, per germline. The CDR3 is made up of 16 amino acids. Written as DNA, the CDR3 is TGTGCCAGCAGCGTAGGGGGACAGGGGGGCTACAATGAGCAGTTCTTC. As protein: CASSVGGQGGYNEQFF.

This clonotype occurred a few times. V and J are TRBV10-3 and TRBJ2-7; TRBD1 aligns across 7 bases. CDR3 length: 15 residues. V was pared by 2 bases and J by 7 bases, with 11 bases of the junction left unmatched. Germline V gene sequence: CDR1 ENHRY, CDR2 SYGVKD. CDR3 amino acids: CAISENPRQGREQYF. Here the CDR3 DNA reads TGTGCCATCAGTGAGAACCCCCGACAGGGCAGAGAGCAGTACTTC.

The CDR3 DNA sequence: TGTGCCAGCAGACCCGGGACGGCTTATGGCTACACCTTC. Translating gives CASRPGTAYGYTF. The chain carries TRBV6-1 and TRBJ1-2; a possible D gene is TRBD1 (5 bases). Trimming removed 6 bases at V and 5 bases at J, with 13 bases between. The CDR3 sequence is 13 residues long. CDR1 MNHNS and CDR2 SASEGT come from the germline V gene.

This clonotype was found a few times. The V gene is TRBV21-1, the J gene TRBJ2-7. TRBV21-1 is flagged as a pseudogene. This CDR3 spans 9 amino acids. CDR3 DNA: TGTGCCGACGTCTACGAGCAGTACTTC. It is translated as CADVYEQYF.

This clonotype was observed a handful of times. At one of its ends the junction is not consistent with the germline gene, which may arise from a read error. The chain joins TRBV11-3 to TRBJ2-4, with D unclear. Germline lookup yields CDR1 SGHNT and CDR2 YENEEA. The CDR3 loop spans 13 amino acids. For the CDR3, the DNA is TGTGCCAGCAGCTTAGACAGGCATAACATTCGGTACTTC. Protein sequence: CASSLDRHNIRYF.

The V and J genes are TRBV21-1 and TRBJ2-3; the table's D call TRBD2 went unverified against the DNA. TRBV21-1 counts as a pseudogene. This CDR3 contains 15 residues. The CDR3 nucleotides are TGTGCCAGCGGAAGATTTAGCGGGAGCACAGATACGCAGTATTTT. Protein: CASGRFSGSTDTQYF.

The chain links TRBV12-3 or TRBV12-4 to TRBJ2-7; 11 bases are a match to TRBD2. There are 15 residues in the CDR3. V dropped 2 bases and J dropped 6; count of bases not matched to a gene: 6. The CDR3 nucleotides are TGTGCCAGCAGTTTAAATCTACTAGCGGGAGTCGAGCAGTACTTC. As protein: CASSLNLLAGVEQYF.

This sequence joins TRBV27 and TRBJ2-7; perhaps TRBD1 as D (6 bases). CDR3 length: 13 amino acids. The germline V gene encodes CDR1 MNHEY and CDR2 SMNVEV (reference sequence). V was shortened by 7 bases and J by 0 bases, with 10 bases between the two germline ends. In DNA, the CDR3 is TGTGCCAGCATTGGACAGAGCTCCTACGAGCAGTACTTC. It translates to CASIGQSSYEQYF.

This clonotype has just a few counts. The J gene is TRBJ1-1, the V gene TRBV18, with unresolved D. Germline V gene lookup returns CDR1 KGHSH and CDR2 LQKENI. Trimming stripped 3 bases from V and 3 bases from J, with 8 bases between. CDR3 length equals 13 residues. This chain's CDR3 is CASSPATYTEAFF. The CDR3 bases are TGTGCCAGCTCACCGGCCACCTACACTGAAGCTTTCTTT.

The gene calls are TRBV3-1 and TRBJ2-3; D not resolved. There are 14 residues in the CDR3. Germline V CDR1 and CDR2: LGHDT, YNNKEL (reference sequence). Deletions cut 3 bases from V and 5 bases from J, with 12 bases between. The CDR3 DNA reads TGTGCCAGCAGCCATGTGACCTATGGAGATACGCAGTATTTT. Protein sequence: CASSHVTYGDTQYF.

A few counts support this clonotype. V usage is TRBV20-1 and J usage is TRBJ2-3, with 7 positions matching TRBD1. Germline V gene data show CDR1 as DFQATT and CDR2 as SNEGSKA (reference sequence). This CDR3 contains 13 residues. The ends lost 3 bases at V and 4 bases at J; junction bases unmatched: 4. In nucleotides, the CDR3 is TGCAGTGCTAGTTCGGACAGGCCAGATACGCAGTATTTT. Its translation is CSASSDRPDTQYF.

A single count supports this clonotype. V usage is TRBV20-1 and J usage is TRBJ1-5, with D uncertain. Trimming removed 3 bases from V and 0 bases from J, with 15 bases in between. Germline assignment: CDR1 DFQATT and CDR2 SNEGSKA (reference sequence). CDR3 length: 16 amino acids. CDR3 coding DNA: TGCAGTGCTAGCAAGGGAGGGAGGCTTAGCAATCAGCCCCAGCATTTT. Translated, it gives CSASKGGRLSNQPQHF.